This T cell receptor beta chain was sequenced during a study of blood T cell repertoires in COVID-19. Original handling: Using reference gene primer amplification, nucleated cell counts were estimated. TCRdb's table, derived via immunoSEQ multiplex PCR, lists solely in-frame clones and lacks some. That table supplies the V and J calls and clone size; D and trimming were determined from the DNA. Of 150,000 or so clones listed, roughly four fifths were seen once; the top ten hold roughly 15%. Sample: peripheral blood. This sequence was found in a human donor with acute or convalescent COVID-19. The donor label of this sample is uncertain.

In nucleotides, the CDR3 is TGTGCCAGCAGCTCACTCCAGACAGGGAGCATGAACACTGAAGCTTTCTTT. Translating gives CASSSLQTGSMNTEAFF. The gene calls are TRBV5-4 and TRBJ1-1; 7 bases line up with TRBD1. Germline V gives CDR1 SGHNT, CDR2 YYREEE (reference sequence). The CDR3 totals 17 residues. Unmatched junction bases numbered 11, after V lost 3 bases and J lost 0 bases.